At least ten counts were recorded for the clone carrying this T cell receptor beta chain. Antigen specificity is unknown. This specimen comes from a study of response to subunit inactivated influenza vaccine. One entry per CDR3 protein, called by TCRdb with MiXCR from the RT-PCR reads. The sample holds hundreds of thousands of distinct CDR3 sequences, 14% seen once. Findings and limits, study-wide: That few new T cells are recruited by each seasonal influenza vaccination was the authors' suggestion.

The CDR3 has 14 residues. The J segment lost 5 bases and the V segment lost 1 base, leaving 4 bases of the junction unmatched. Germline CDR1 is SQVTM and CDR2 is ANQGSEA. The starting material was PBMCs from blood, obtained 14 to 15 days before vaccination. V usage is TRBV29-1 and J usage is TRBJ2-1; 8 bases are a match to TRBD2. This receptor was identified in a man aged 50-59 years who received an inactivated influenza vaccine. The CDR3 loop reads CSVEAKLADNEQFF. The CDR3 DNA sequence: TGCAGCGTTGAAGCTAAACTAGCGGACAATGAGCAGTTCTTC.